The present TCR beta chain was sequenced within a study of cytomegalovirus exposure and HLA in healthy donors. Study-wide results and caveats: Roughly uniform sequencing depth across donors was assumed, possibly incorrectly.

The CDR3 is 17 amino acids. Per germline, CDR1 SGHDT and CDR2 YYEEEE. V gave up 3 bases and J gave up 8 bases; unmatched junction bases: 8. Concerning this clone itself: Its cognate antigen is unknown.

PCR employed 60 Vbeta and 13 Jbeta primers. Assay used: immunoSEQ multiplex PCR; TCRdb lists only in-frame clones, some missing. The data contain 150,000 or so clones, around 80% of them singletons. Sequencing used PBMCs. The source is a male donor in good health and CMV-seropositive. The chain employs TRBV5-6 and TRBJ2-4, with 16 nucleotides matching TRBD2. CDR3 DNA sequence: TGTGCCAGCAGCTCGCTGGGACTAGCGGGAGGGTGGGACATTCAGTACTTC. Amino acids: CASSSLGLAGGWDIQYF.